Listed below are T cell receptor beta chains from one sample, sequenced in a study of T-cell memory formation after mild COVID-19. TCRdb called the 5' RACE reads again in MiXCR, with one record for every CDR3 protein. The sample contains about 250,000 distinct CDR3 sequences, 15% of which appear only once. Sequencing was done on a sample of PBMCs or a T cell subset sorted from them (not recorded which). The source is an adult woman who had mild COVID-19 (a few samples of this study predate the infection). Cell type and time point are not known. Both conserved end residues are part of each CDR3. Fields, in order: D gene, V gene, J gene, clone size, CDR3 DNA, CDR3 protein. D genes are given only for firm matches. Size is stated for part of the rows, as once, few or many counts, or as a class when the clone is expanded.

TRBD2	TRBV7-3	TRBJ2-3	once	TGTGCCAGCAGCGTGACTAGCGGGGTGGATACGCAGTATTTT	CASSVTSGVDTQYF
.	TRBV6-2/TRBV6-3	TRBJ2-1	.	TGTGCCAGCAGACCGAGGCGCGGGTCTTACAATGAGCAGTTCTTC	CASRPRRGSYNEQFF
TRBD1	TRBV30	TRBJ1-5	.	TGTGCCTGCACGCCGGGACAGGGGGCAGGCGGTAGCAATCAGCCCCAGCATTTT	CACTPGQGAGGSNQPQHF
.	TRBV11-2	TRBJ2-3	few	TGTGCCAGCAGCTTATGGTCGGGGGGCACAGATACGCAGTATTTT	CASSLWSGGTDTQYF
TRBD1	TRBV7-9	TRBJ1-6	.	TGTGCCAGCAGCCGGTACGGACAGGGGGATAATTCACCCCTCCACTTT	CASSRYGQGDNSPLHF
.	TRBV30	TRBJ1-2	few	TGTGCCTGGAGCCCCGGAGTGGGGTATGGCTACACCTTC	CAWSPGVGYGYTF
TRBD2	TRBV6-2/TRBV6-3	TRBJ2-7	.	TGTGCCAGCAGACTCCTAGCGGCGTCCTACGAGCAGTACTTC	CASRLLAASYEQYF
.	TRBV24-1	TRBJ2-3	.	TGTGCCACCAGTGGTCCGGCAACAGATACGCAGTATTTT	CATSGPATDTQYF
.	TRBV3-1	TRBJ2-1	many	TGTGCCAGCAGCCATTGGGGGAGGGAGCAGTTCTTC	CASSHWGREQFF
TRBD2	TRBV7-9	TRBJ2-3	few	TGTGCCAGCACCTTTAGCGGGGGGGCAGATACGCAGTATTTT	CASTFSGGADTQYF
.	TRBV29-1	TRBJ1-1	.	TGCAGCGTTGATACAGGAATAGGCACTGAAGCTTTCTTT	CSVDTGIGTEAFF
.	TRBV6-5	TRBJ1-1	.	TGTGCCAGCAGTTACTCGTACGCAGGGGTCATGAACACTGAAGCTTTCTTT	CASSYSYAGVMNTEAFF
.	TRBV5-6	TRBJ1-1	.	TGTGCCAGCAGCTTCCCCGGGGGGCCAAACACTGAAGCTTTCTTT	CASSFPGGPNTEAFF
.	TRBV18	TRBJ2-3	few	TGTGCCAGCTCACCACCGGGTCGACTTTTCACAGATACGCAGTATTTT	CASSPPGRLFTDTQYF
.	TRBV24-1	TRBJ1-1	many	TGTGCCACCAGTGATTCCTCTGTCACTGAAGCTTTCTTT	CATSDSSVTEAFF
.	TRBV29-1	TRBJ1-2	few	TGCAGCGTTAATCAGGTGGAGTCTAACTATGGCTACACCTTC	CSVNQVESNYGYTF
.	TRBV28	TRBJ2-7	few	TGTGCCAGCAGCCTAAGATCCGATATGCTCTTC	CASSLRSDMLF
TRBD2	TRBV4-2	TRBJ2-3	.	TGTGCCAGCAGCCCGAGCGGGGGCCCCACAGATACGCAGTATTTT	CASSPSGGPTDTQYF
TRBD2	TRBV7-8	TRBJ2-1	.	TGTGCCAGCAGCTTATACCTAGCGGGAGTCAATGAGCAGTTCTTC	CASSLYLAGVNEQFF
.	TRBV20-1	TRBJ1-5	.	TGCAGTGCCACCAGATTCCTTAATAGCAATCAGCCCCAGCATTTT	CSATRFLNSNQPQHF
.	TRBV30	TRBJ2-7	few	TGTGCCTGGAGTGCCGGTTTCGAGCAGTACTTC	CAWSAGFEQYF
TRBD1	TRBV6-6	TRBJ1-1	many	TGTGCCAGCAGTGGAGACAGGGGTGTTCACACTGAAGCTTTCTTT	CASSGDRGVHTEAFF
.	TRBV3-1	TRBJ2-7	few	TGTGCCAGCAGGGCTAGCGTCTCCCGTGACGAGCAGTACTTC	CASRASVSRDEQYF
TRBD1	TRBV12-3/TRBV12-4	TRBJ1-5	few	TGTGCCAGCAGTGGGACAGGGGATCAGCCCCAGCATTTT	CASSGTGDQPQHF
.	TRBV30	TRBJ2-2	.	TGTGCCTGGACAAAGAACAGGGTGAACACCGGGGAGCTGTTTTTT	CAWTKNRVNTGELFF
TRBD2	TRBV13	TRBJ2-3	few	TGTGCCAGCAGCGTGCGGGAGGGTCCAAGCACAGATACGCAGTATTTT	CASSVREGPSTDTQYF
.	TRBV5-6	TRBJ1-1	few	TGTGCCAGCAGCTTGGCCAATGAAGCTTTCTTT	CASSLANEAFF
TRBD2	TRBV29-1	TRBJ2-7	.	TGCAGCGTGGTAGGGACTAGCGGAAAATTCTACGAGCAGTACTTC	CSVVGTSGKFYEQYF
TRBD2	TRBV5-1	TRBJ2-3	.	TGCGCCAGCAGCTTGGCCGGGACTAGAAAGGGGAGCACAGATACGCAGTATTTT	CASSLAGTRKGSTDTQYF
.	TRBV5-1	TRBJ2-1	few	TGCGCCAGCAGCTTGGCTATACTAAATGAGCAGTTCTTC	CASSLAILNEQFF
.	TRBV5-1	TRBJ1-1	few	TGCGCCAGCAGGGCCGCAGAGAACACTGAAGCTTTCTTT	CASRAAENTEAFF
.	TRBV20-1	TRBJ2-1	few	TGCAGTGCTACGGAGGGCCAGAATGAGCAGTTCTTC	CSATEGQNEQFF